This TCR beta chain appears in the sequencing data of a study of blood T cell repertoires in COVID-19. Across the whole study: Samples came from the United States, Italy and Spain, spanning acute and convalescent COVID-19.

This clone showed up just a few times. TCRdb keeps only in-frame clones here, not all; method: immunoSEQ multiplex PCR. This sample has roughly 200,000 clones; approximately 80% occur once, and the top ten carry roughly 27%. J was trimmed by 2 bases and V by 3 bases; bases with no gene match: 3. Germline lookup yields CDR1 SGHNT and CDR2 YENEEA. The CDR3 covers 15 residues. J is TRBJ2-2 and V is TRBV11-3, with TRBD2 identical over 7 bases. The sample taken for sequencing was peripheral blood. The TCR was taken from a man aged 40-50 years with acute or convalescent COVID-19. CDR3 loop: CASSFSGLNTGELFF. In DNA, the CDR3 is TGTGCCAGCAGCTTTAGCGGGCTCAACACCGGGGAGCTGTTTTTT.